The 2 T cell receptor beta chains below all came from one sample that was sequenced in a study of blood T cell repertoires in COVID-19. The repertoire was sequenced with immunoSEQ multiplex PCR; TCRdb's copy has only in-frame clones and lacks some. The sample includes around 700,000 clones, more than 80% seen only once; the top ten take 0.2% to 0.3%. Sequencing input: peripheral blood. These receptors all come from a woman younger than 30 with acute or convalescent COVID-19.

This clone has a handful of counts. The chain employs TRBV5-1 and TRBJ1-2; 7 bases line up with TRBD1. From germline, CDR1 is SGHRS and CDR2 YFSETQ. The V gene end was trimmed by 3 bases and the J gene end by 14 bases; junction bases not matched to a gene: 16. The CDR3 length is 14 residues. CDR3 DNA: TGCGCCAGCAGCTGGCCCGGAGACAGGGCGCTTCGGACCTTC. Translation: CASSWPGDRALRTF.

V and J are TRBV29-1 and TRBJ1-2; D is undetermined. This CDR3 contains 18 residues. V lost 0 bases and J 1 base, leaving 21 bases between the germline ends. Germline V CDR1 and CDR2: SQVTM, ANQGSEA. The CDR3 spells CSVEDQRDTHTHNYGYTF. In DNA, the CDR3 is TGCAGCGTTGAAGATCAACGAGACACACATACCCATAACTATGGCTACACCTTC.